This TCR beta chain originates from a study of blood T cell repertoires in COVID-19. Study-wide context: Some COVID-19 samples were acute and others convalescent; all came from the United States, Italy and Spain.

The junction had 9 bases not matched to a gene; V was cut back by 2 bases and J by 0 bases. Germline V gene data show CDR1 as KGHSH and CDR2 as LQKENI. The CDR3 totals 18 residues. Clones were read by immunoSEQ multiplex PCR, and TCRdb kept only the in-frame ones, dropping some. Seen here are approximately 100,000 clones, around 89% observed once, and the top ten hold approximately 19%. The gene calls are TRBV18 and TRBJ1-4; the match to TRBD1 covers 7 bases. The receptor's source is a human donor with acute or convalescent COVID-19. The donor label of this sample is uncertain. The sample taken for sequencing was peripheral blood. The CDR3 spells CASSPRTGMWATNEKLFF. CDR3 DNA sequence: TGTGCCAGCTCACCAAGGACAGGAATGTGGGCAACTAATGAAAAACTGTTTTTT.